The T cell receptor beta chain under discussion was sequenced for a study of a mutant IDH1 vaccine in newly diagnosed glioma. This sample's time point: week 11, during vaccination. Vaccine doses each comprised 300 ug of mutant IDH1 20-mer peptide, with topical imiquimod. Clones were sequenced by immunoSEQ multiplex PCR, and TCRdb holds only the in-frame ones, with some missing. The sample lists 45,000 to 60,000 clones; around nine tenths were seen once. Germline assignment: CDR1 SGDLS and CDR2 YYNGEE. The V end was cut by 0 bases, the J end by 9 bases, with 10 bases between. This CDR3 is built from 14 residues. Comment on this clone: What it recognizes is unknown.

This sequence originates from a man in his fifties with glioma. The chain recombines TRBV9 with TRBJ1-6; D gene ambiguous. Source: PBMCs, taken from a glioma patient whose treatment included an IDH1 peptide vaccine. The DNA for the CDR3 is TGTGCCAGCAGCGTAGCAGGTCGAGTTTCACCCCTCCACTTT. It codes for CASSVAGRVSPLHF.